This TCR beta chain stems from a study of neurological immune-mediated disorders. A 10-nucleotide random UMI tagged transcripts in template-switch 5'RACE cDNA synthesis. Every sequencing run drew on 15-18 subjects and yielded over 200 million TCR-beta sequences. MiXCR, run by TCRdb on the 5' RACE reads, gives a single entry per CDR3 protein. The sample has 15,000 or so distinct CDR3 sequences; approximately 13% are singletons. This CDR3 spans 16 amino acids. Germline CDR1 and CDR2: SGHDN and FVKESK. Trimming pared 0 bases from V and 6 bases from J, leaving 15 bases between. General observations from the study: Among expanded clones, no CDR3 amino acid sequences were shared across subjects, a pattern suggesting private repertoires in all groups.

There were 850,000 to 1,000,000 CD4+ or CD8+ T cells used in the sorted libraries. This clonotype showed up many times. The antigen remains undetermined. The J gene is TRBJ2-1, the V gene TRBV14, with D possibly TRBD1 on 6 matching bases. The clonotype was recovered from a female donor with HTLV-1-associated myelopathy (HAM/TSP). The source material was CD8+ T cells from blood. The CDR3, as DNA: TGTGCCAGCAGCCAAGAATGGGGACCAGGGGCCAATGAGCAGTTCTTC. Protein sequence: CASSQEWGPGANEQFF.